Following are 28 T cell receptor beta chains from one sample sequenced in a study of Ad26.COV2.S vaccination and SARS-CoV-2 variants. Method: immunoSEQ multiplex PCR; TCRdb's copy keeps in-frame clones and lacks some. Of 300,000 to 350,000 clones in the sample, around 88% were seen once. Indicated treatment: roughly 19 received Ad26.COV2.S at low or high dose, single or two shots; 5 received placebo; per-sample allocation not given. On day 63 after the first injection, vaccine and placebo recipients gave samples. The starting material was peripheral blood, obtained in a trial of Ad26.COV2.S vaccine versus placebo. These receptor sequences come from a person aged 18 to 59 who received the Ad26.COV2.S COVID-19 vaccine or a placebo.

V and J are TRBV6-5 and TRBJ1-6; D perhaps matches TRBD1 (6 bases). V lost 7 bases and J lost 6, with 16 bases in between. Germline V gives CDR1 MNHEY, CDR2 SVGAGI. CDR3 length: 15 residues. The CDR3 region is CASTLRGGTNSPLHF. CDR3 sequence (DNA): TGTGCCAGCACCCTGAGGGGGGGGACTAATTCACCCCTCCACTTT.

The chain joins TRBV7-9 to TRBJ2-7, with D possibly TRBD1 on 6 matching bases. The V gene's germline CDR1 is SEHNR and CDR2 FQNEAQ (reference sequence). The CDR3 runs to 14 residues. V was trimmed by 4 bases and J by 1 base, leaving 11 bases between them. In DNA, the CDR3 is TGTGCCAGCAGCTCCAGCCAGGGGTCCTACGAGCAGTACTTC. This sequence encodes CASSSSQGSYEQYF.

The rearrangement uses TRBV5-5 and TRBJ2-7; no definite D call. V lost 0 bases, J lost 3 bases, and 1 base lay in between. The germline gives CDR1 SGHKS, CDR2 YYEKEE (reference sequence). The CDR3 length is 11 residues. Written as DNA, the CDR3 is TGTGCCAGCAGCTTGGTCTACGAGCAGTACTTC. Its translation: CASSLVYEQYF.

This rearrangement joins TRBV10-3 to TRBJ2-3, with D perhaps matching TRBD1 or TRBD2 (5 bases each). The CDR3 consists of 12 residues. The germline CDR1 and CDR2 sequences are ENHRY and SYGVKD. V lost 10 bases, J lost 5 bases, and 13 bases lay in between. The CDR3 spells CATGAREDTQYF. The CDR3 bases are TGTGCCACCGGGGCCCGGGAAGATACGCAGTATTTT.

CDR3 amino acids: CASSFRGHLLNTGELFF. The CDR3 nucleotides are TGTGCCAGCAGCTTCCGTGGGCATCTACTAAACACCGGGGAGCTGTTTTTT. The chain links TRBV7-8 to TRBJ2-2, with D unresolved. CDR1 SGHVS and CDR2 FQNEAQ come from the germline V gene. The CDR3 extends over 17 amino acids. V was pared by 3 bases and J by 2 bases, with 16 bases between.

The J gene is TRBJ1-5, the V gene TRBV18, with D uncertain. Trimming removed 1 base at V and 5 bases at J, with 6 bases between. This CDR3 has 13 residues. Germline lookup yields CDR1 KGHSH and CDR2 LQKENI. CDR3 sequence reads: CASSPQRDQPQHF. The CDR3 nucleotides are TGTGCCAGCTCACCACAGAGGGATCAGCCCCAGCATTTT.

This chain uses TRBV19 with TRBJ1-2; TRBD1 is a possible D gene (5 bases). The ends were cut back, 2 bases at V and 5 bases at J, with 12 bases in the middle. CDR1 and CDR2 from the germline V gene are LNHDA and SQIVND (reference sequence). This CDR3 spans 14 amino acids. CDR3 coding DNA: TGTGCCAGTAGTATATCTCAGGGAAGGTATGGCTACACCTTC. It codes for CASSISQGRYGYTF.

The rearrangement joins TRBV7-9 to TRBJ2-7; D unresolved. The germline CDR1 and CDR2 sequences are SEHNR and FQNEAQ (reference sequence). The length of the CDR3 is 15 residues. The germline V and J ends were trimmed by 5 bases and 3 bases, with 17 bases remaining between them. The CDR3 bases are TGTGCCAGCAGCCCTATCCAAGGCACCAACTACGAGCAGTACTTC. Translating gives CASSPIQGTNYEQYF.

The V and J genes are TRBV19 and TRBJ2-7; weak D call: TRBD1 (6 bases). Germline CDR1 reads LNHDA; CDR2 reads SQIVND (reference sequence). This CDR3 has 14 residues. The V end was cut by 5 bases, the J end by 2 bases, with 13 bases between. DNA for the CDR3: TGTGCCAGTAGTCCGGCGTGGGGGCCCTACGAGCAGTACTTC. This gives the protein CASSPAWGPYEQYF.

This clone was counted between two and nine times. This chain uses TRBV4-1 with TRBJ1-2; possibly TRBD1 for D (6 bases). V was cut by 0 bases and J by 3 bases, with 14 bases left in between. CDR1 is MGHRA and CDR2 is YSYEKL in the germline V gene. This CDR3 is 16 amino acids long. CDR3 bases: TGCGCCAGCAGCCAAGAACTAGGAACAGGGTACTATGGCTACACCTTC. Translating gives CASSQELGTGYYGYTF.

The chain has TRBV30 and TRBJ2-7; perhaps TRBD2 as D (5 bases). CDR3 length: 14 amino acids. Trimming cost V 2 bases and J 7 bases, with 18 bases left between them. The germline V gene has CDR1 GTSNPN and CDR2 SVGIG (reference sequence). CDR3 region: CAWSPFFGSGEQYF. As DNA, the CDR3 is TGTGCCTGGAGTCCCTTTTTTGGTTCGGGAGAGCAGTACTTC.

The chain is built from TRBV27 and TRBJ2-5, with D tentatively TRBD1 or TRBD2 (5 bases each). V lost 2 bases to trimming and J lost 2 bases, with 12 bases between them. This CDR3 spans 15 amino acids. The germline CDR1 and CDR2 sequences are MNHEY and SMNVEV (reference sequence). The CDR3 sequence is CASSLGGGVQETQYF. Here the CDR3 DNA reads TGTGCCAGCAGTTTAGGGGGTGGGGTGCAAGAGACCCAGTACTTC.

The CDR3 DNA reads as TGTGCCAGCAGCGTTGGATCAGGGGCCCCTGGAAACACCATATATTTT. It is translated as CASSVGSGAPGNTIYF. The J gene is TRBJ1-3, the V gene TRBV9, with D possibly matching TRBD1 (6 bases). The CDR3 totals 16 residues. Germline V gene data show CDR1 as SGDLS and CDR2 as YYNGEE. V gave up 2 bases and J gave up 2 bases, with 14 bases separating them.

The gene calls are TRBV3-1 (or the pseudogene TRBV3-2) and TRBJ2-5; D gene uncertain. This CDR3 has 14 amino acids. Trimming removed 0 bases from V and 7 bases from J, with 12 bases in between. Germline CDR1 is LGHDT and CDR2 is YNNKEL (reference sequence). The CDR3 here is CASSQDNTLGTQYF. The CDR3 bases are TGTGCCAGCAGCCAAGACAACACCTTGGGGACCCAGTACTTC.

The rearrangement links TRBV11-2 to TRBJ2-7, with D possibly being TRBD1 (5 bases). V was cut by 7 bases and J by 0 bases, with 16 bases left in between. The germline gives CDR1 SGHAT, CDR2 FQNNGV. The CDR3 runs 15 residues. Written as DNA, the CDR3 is TGTGCCAGCACTTTAGCCGCAGGGATCTCCTACGAGCAGTACTTC. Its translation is CASTLAAGISYEQYF.

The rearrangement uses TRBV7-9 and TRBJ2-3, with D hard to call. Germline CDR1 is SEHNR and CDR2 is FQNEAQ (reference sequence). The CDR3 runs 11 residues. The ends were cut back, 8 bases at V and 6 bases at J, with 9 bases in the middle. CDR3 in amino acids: CASWGSDTQYF. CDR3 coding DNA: TGTGCCAGCTGGGGATCCGATACGCAGTATTTT.

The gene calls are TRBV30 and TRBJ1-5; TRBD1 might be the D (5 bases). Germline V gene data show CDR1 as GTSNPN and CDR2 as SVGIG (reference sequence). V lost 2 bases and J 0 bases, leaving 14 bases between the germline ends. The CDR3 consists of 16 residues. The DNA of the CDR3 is TGTGCCTGGAGTCCGGGGCAGGGATATAGCAATCAGCCCCAGCATTTT. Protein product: CAWSPGQGYSNQPQHF.

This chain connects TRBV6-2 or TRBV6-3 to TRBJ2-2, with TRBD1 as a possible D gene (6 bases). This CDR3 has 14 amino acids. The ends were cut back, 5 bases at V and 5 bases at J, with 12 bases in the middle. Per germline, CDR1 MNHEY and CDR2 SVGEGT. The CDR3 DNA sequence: TGTGCCAGCAGTGAGGACAGACTAACCGGGGAGCTGTTTTTT. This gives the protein CASSEDRLTGELFF.

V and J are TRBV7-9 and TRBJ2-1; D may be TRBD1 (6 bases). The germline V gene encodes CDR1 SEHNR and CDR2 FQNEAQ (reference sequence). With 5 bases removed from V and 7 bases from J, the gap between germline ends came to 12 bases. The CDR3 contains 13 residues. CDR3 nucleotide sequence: TGTGCCAGCAGCATGGGGGCTCTTAATGAGCAGTTCTTC. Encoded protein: CASSMGALNEQFF.

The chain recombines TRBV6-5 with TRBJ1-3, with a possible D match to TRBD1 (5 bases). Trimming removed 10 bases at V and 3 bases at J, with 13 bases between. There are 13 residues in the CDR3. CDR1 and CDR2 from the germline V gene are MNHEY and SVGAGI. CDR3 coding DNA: TGTGCCACCCGGGAGGGGAATGGAAACACCATATATTTT. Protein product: CATREGNGNTIYF.

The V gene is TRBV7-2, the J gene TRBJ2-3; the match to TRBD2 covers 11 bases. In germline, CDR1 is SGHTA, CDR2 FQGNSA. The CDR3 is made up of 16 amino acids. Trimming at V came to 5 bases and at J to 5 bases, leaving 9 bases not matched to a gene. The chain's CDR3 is CASSLRLAGLVDTQYF. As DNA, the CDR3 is TGTGCCAGCAGCCTTAGACTAGCGGGATTGGTAGATACGCAGTATTTT.

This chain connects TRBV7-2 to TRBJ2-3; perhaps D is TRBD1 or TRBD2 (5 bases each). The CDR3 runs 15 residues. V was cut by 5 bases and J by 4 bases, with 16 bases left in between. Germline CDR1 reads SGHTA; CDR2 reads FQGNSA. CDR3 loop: CASSRMTVRADTQYF. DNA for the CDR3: TGTGCCAGCAGCCGCATGACAGTGCGGGCAGATACGCAGTATTTT.

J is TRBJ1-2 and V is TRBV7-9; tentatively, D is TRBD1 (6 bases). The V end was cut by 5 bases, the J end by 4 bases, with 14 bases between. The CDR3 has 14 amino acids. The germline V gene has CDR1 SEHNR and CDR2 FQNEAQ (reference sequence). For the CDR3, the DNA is TGTGCCAGCAGCGGGTACAGGGCTGGCTATGGCTACACCTTC. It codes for CASSGYRAGYGYTF.

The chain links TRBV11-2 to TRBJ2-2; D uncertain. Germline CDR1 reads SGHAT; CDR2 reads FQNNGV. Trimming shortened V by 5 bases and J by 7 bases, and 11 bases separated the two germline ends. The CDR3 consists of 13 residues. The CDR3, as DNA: TGTGCCAGCAGCATGCCGGTTGACGGGGAGCTGTTTTTT. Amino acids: CASSMPVDGELFF.

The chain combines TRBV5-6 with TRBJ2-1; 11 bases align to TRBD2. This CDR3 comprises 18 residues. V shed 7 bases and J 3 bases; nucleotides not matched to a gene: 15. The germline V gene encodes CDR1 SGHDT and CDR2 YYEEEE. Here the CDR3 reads CASEFRSTSGSFYNEQFF. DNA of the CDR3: TGTGCCAGCGAATTTCGTAGCACTAGCGGGAGTTTCTACAATGAGCAGTTCTTC.

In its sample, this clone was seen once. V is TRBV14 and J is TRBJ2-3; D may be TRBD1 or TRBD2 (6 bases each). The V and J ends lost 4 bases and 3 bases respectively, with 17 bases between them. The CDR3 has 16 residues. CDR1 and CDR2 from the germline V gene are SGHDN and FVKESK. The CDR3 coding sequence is TGTGCCAGCAGCCCTGCGATGCGGGGACAAACAGATACGCAGTATTTT. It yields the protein CASSPAMRGQTDTQYF.

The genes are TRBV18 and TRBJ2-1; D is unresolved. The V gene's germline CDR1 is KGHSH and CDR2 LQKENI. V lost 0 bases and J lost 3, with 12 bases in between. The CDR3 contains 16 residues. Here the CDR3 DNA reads TGTGCCAGCTCACCACCCCACGGTACCCTCTACAATGAGCAGTTCTTC. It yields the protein CASSPPHGTLYNEQFF.

The CDR3 coding sequence is TGTGCCATCGGGGAAACGGGGGCAACTGAAGCTTTCTTT. Translating gives CAIGETGATEAFF. This chain joins TRBV10-3 and TRBJ1-1; D is perhaps TRBD1 (6 bases). V was trimmed by 8 bases and J by 5 bases, leaving 15 bases between them. CDR1 is ENHRY, CDR2 SYGVKD, per germline. The CDR3 totals 13 residues.